This TCR beta chain comes out of a study of blood T cell repertoires in COVID-19. Libraries were prepared by immunoSEQ multiplex PCR; TCRdb keeps only in-frame clonotypes and omits some of them. In the table there are 15,000 to 20,000 clones, about three quarters of which are singletons. The CDR3 has 14 amino acids. V was clipped by 7 bases and J by 4 bases, with 11 bases between them. Germline lookup yields CDR1 SEHNR and CDR2 FQNEAQ (reference sequence). The sequenced material came from peripheral blood. The sequence was obtained from a man aged 60 to 75 with acute or convalescent COVID-19. J is TRBJ1-6 and V is TRBV7-9; D unclear. The CDR3, as DNA: TGTGCCAGCACCAATAGAAAATATAATTCACCCCTCCACTTT. Amino acid sequence: CASTNRKYNSPLHF.